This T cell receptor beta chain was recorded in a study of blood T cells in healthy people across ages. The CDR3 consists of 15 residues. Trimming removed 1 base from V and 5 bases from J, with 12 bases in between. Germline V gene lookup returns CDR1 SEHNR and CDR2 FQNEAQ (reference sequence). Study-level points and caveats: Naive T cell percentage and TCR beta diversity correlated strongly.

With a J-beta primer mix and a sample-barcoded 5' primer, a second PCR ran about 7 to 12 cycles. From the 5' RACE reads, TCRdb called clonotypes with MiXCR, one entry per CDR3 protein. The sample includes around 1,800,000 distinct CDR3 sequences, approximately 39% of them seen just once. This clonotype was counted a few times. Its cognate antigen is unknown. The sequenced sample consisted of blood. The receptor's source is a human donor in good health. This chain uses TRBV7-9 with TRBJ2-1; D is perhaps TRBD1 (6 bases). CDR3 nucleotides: TGTGCCAGCAGCTTAGGCCAGGGGATTAACAATGAGCAGTTCTTC. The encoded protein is CASSLGQGINNEQFF.